The next 24 T cell receptor beta chains were all read from a single sample in a study of Ad26.COV2.S vaccination and SARS-CoV-2 variants. This table comes from immunoSEQ multiplex PCR, and its TCRdb copy is limited to in-frame clones, with some not included. This table has about half a million clones, 80% to 90% appearing once. Treatment defined: 15 to 20 received Ad26.COV2.S at low or high dose, single or two shots; several received placebo; per-sample allocation not given. Vaccine and placebo recipients were sampled on day 63 after the first injection. The sequencing here drew on peripheral blood, taken in a trial of Ad26.COV2.S vaccine versus placebo. The receptors stem from a person between 18 and 59 years old who received the Ad26.COV2.S COVID-19 vaccine or a placebo.

The CDR3 DNA reads TGTGCCAGTAGCGGGACTAGCAGATCAGCCAAAAACATTCAGTACTTC. Its protein product is CASSGTSRSAKNIQYF. The genes are TRBV19 and TRBJ2-4; 9 nucleotides match TRBD2. CDR3 size: 16 residues. Trimming at V came to 6 bases and at J to 0 bases, leaving 6 bases not matched to a gene. Germline V lookup: CDR1 LNHDA, CDR2 SQIVND (reference sequence).

The chain carries TRBV4-2 and TRBJ2-5; maybe TRBD2 (5 bases). The germline CDR1 and CDR2 sequences are LGHNA and YNFKEQ. CDR3 length: 14 residues. The ends were cut back, 6 bases at V and 1 base at J, with 12 bases in the middle. CDR3 residues: CASSWRGPQETQYF. The DNA of the CDR3 is TGTGCCAGCAGTTGGAGAGGGCCCCAAGAGACCCAGTACTTC.

The chain uses TRBV5-1 and TRBJ2-2; the match to TRBD2 covers 11 bases. The CDR3 runs 15 residues. Losses at the gene ends were 3 bases for V and 7 bases for J; bases not matched to a gene: 5. CDR1 is SGHRS and CDR2 is YFSETQ in the germline V gene. CDR3 coding DNA: TGCGCCAGCAGCTGGGGGACTAGCGGTGGCGGGGAGCTGTTTTTT. Protein sequence: CASSWGTSGGGELFF.

This chain uses TRBV9 with TRBJ2-1, with TRBD2 matching 11 bases. The germline CDR1 and CDR2 sequences are SGDLS and YYNGEE. This CDR3 region has 16 residues. J gave up 3 bases and V 4 bases, and 6 bases lay outside the gene matches. The CDR3: CASSPSTSGVYNEQFF. In DNA form, the CDR3 reads TGTGCCAGCAGCCCCTCGACTAGCGGGGTCTACAATGAGCAGTTCTTC.

The count of this clone is one. The chain has TRBV7-8 and TRBJ2-1; TRBD2 matches at 9 bases. This CDR3 region has 17 residues. Per germline, CDR1 SGHVS and CDR2 FQNEAQ. The ends lost 6 bases at V and 1 base at J; junction bases unmatched: 10. The CDR3: CASRFSVAGGSYNEQFF. The DNA for the CDR3 is TGTGCCAGCAGATTCAGCGTCGCGGGGGGGTCCTACAATGAGCAGTTCTTC.

The rearrangement joins TRBV10-2 to TRBJ2-2, with no clear D. Germline CDR1 and CDR2: WSHSY and SAAADI. The ends were cut back, 8 bases at V and 7 bases at J, with 11 bases in the middle. This CDR3 has 12 residues. In nucleotides, the CDR3 is TGCGCCAGCCTGGTGGGCGGCGGGGAGCTGTTTTTT. This encodes CASLVGGGELFF.

The chain is built from TRBV10-3 and TRBJ2-5; no clear D gene. V shed 7 bases and J shed 2 bases, with 11 bases lying between them. CDR1 is ENHRY, CDR2 SYGVKD, per germline. This CDR3 is 13 amino acids long. The chain's CDR3 is CAITPQLQETQYF. DNA of the CDR3: TGTGCCATCACTCCCCAGTTACAAGAGACCCAGTACTTC.

V is TRBV19 and J is TRBJ1-1; the D gene is possibly TRBD1 (6 bases). Germline lookup yields CDR1 LNHDA and CDR2 SQIVND (reference sequence). The length of the CDR3 is 16 residues. Trimming took 0 bases from V and 0 from J, leaving 11 bases between them. In DNA, the CDR3 is TGTGCCAGTAGTATAGAATCAGGGGCCATGAACACTGAAGCTTTCTTT. Encoded protein: CASSIESGAMNTEAFF.

The chain combines TRBV7-9 with TRBJ1-2; 7 nucleotides match TRBD1. V dropped 2 bases and J dropped 4; count of bases not matched to a gene: 4. The CDR3 extends over 14 amino acids. The germline gives CDR1 SEHNR, CDR2 FQNEAQ (reference sequence). The CDR3 DNA sequence: TGTGCCAGCAGCTTACAGGGGGACGGCTATGGCTACACCTTC. Translated: CASSLQGDGYGYTF.

J is TRBJ1-6 and V is TRBV15, with D possibly TRBD1 on 5 matching bases. Trimming cost V 1 base and J 4 bases, with 17 bases left between them. From germline, CDR1 is LNHNV and CDR2 YYDKDF (reference sequence). This CDR3 comprises 18 residues. CDR3 region: CATSRAWQGRGYNSPLHF. As DNA, the CDR3 is TGTGCCACCAGCAGAGCCTGGCAGGGCCGGGGATATAATTCACCCCTCCACTTT.

The chain has TRBV15 and TRBJ2-1; a possible D gene is TRBD1 (6 bases). Germline values: CDR1 LNHNV, CDR2 YYDKDF (reference sequence). This CDR3 spans 15 amino acids. V was cut by 5 bases and J by 9 bases, with 20 bases left in between. CDR3 protein: CATSLSIRGGAEQFF. DNA for the CDR3: TGTGCCACCAGCTTGTCTATCAGGGGTGGTGCTGAGCAGTTCTTC.

This clone occurred a few times. This chain joins TRBV30 and TRBJ1-2; tentatively, D is TRBD1 (6 bases). Germline V gene lookup returns CDR1 GTSNPN and CDR2 SVGIG (reference sequence). CDR3 length: 13 amino acids. V was trimmed by 7 bases and J by 2 bases, leaving 14 bases between them. CDR3 in DNA: TGTGCCTATACCACAGGGACGAACTATGGCTACACCTTC. It encodes CAYTTGTNYGYTF.

Here the CDR3 DNA reads TGTGCCAGCAGTCTTAGAAACACCATATATTTT. This sequence encodes CASSLRNTIYF. This rearrangement joins TRBV28 to TRBJ1-3; D is undetermined. The CDR3 totals 11 residues. Trimming removed 5 bases at V and 5 bases at J, with 4 bases between. In germline, CDR1 is MDHEN, CDR2 SYDVKM.

The rearrangement joins TRBV27 to TRBJ2-1; possible D gene TRBD2, 6 bases. CDR3 length equals 14 residues. V was clipped by 3 bases and J by 5 bases, with 11 bases between them. Looked up from germline, CDR1 is MNHEY and CDR2 is SMNVEV (reference sequence). The CDR3 DNA reads as TGTGCCAGCAGTTTCACCGGGAGTCACAATGAGCAGTTCTTC. It yields the protein CASSFTGSHNEQFF.

This chain joins TRBV7-9 and TRBJ2-1; 7 bases fit TRBD1. The CDR3 extends over 14 amino acids. Looked up from germline, CDR1 is SEHNR and CDR2 is FQNEAQ (reference sequence). J was trimmed by 4 bases and V by 1 base; bases with no gene match: 1. The CDR3 DNA reads TGTGCCAGCAGCTTAGAGACAGGGTACAATGAGCAGTTCTTC. Amino acid sequence: CASSLETGYNEQFF.

This chain uses TRBV6-5 with TRBJ1-5; no definite D call. This CDR3 is 16 amino acids long. CDR1 and CDR2 from the germline V gene are MNHEY and SVGAGI. Deletions cut 2 bases from V and 2 bases from J, with 13 bases between. Here the CDR3 reads CASSYEVGWGNQPQHF. The CDR3 DNA sequence: TGTGCCAGCAGTTACGAAGTGGGCTGGGGCAATCAGCCCCAGCATTTT.

The chain carries TRBV4-1 and TRBJ2-7; 8 nucleotides line up with TRBD1. V dropped 3 bases and J dropped 4; count of bases not matched to a gene: 5. Per the germline V gene, CDR1 is MGHRA and CDR2 is YSYEKL. This CDR3 contains 14 residues. CDR3 DNA: TGCGCCAGCAGCCAGCCCGGACAGGGTTACGAGCAGTACTTC. This codes for CASSQPGQGYEQYF.

This clone was detected once. The chain combines TRBV30 with TRBJ2-3; 11 positions agree with TRBD2. V shed 2 bases, J shed 2 bases, and the junction held 9 bases outside the gene matches. The CDR3 is 17 residues long. Germline V gene data show CDR1 as GTSNPN and CDR2 as SVGIG (reference sequence). In DNA, the CDR3 is TGTGCCTGGAGTAGGGTAGCGGGAGGGACCGTCACAGATACGCAGTATTTT. Its protein is CAWSRVAGGTVTDTQYF.

This chain uses TRBV5-1 with TRBJ2-1; 9 bases agree with TRBD2. This CDR3 has 15 residues. With 4 bases clipped from V and 4 bases from J, the junction kept 6 bases outside the gene matches. Germline V gene lookup returns CDR1 SGHRS and CDR2 YFSETQ. CDR3 sequence: CASSDAGGTYNEQFF. The CDR3 coding sequence is TGCGCCAGCAGCGATGCGGGAGGGACATACAATGAGCAGTTCTTC.

This chain joins TRBV7-9 and TRBJ2-2, with 7 bases aligning to TRBD1. The trim removed 5 bases at V and 6 bases at J, leaving 12 bases unmatched. The CDR3 consists of 16 residues. Germline assignment: CDR1 SEHNR and CDR2 FQNEAQ (reference sequence). The CDR3 sequence: CASSLGNRGNPGELFF. The CDR3 bases are TGTGCCAGCAGCCTCGGGAACAGGGGAAACCCCGGGGAGCTGTTTTTT.

This clone was seen only once. V gene TRBV5-6 combines with J gene TRBJ1-1, with no clear D. V dropped 4 bases and J dropped 0 bases, with 13 bases sitting between them. The CDR3 consists of 15 residues. Germline V lookup: CDR1 SGHDT, CDR2 YYEEEE. For the CDR3, the DNA is TGTGCCAGCAGCCGGCGACCGAGCCTGAACACTGAAGCTTTCTTT. Translation: CASSRRPSLNTEAFF.

V and J are TRBV7-2 and TRBJ2-1, with no clear D. Trimming took off 0 bases at V and 3 bases at J, with 6 bases between the two ends. Per germline, CDR1 SGHTA and CDR2 FQGNSA. The CDR3 is 14 residues long. The CDR3 nucleotides read TGTGCCAGCAGCTTAGCGCGCGACTACAATGAGCAGTTCTTC. Translating it yields CASSLARDYNEQFF.

The chain carries TRBV6-2 or TRBV6-3 and TRBJ1-5; D is uncertain. The CDR3 sequence is 12 residues long. With 5 bases removed from V and 8 bases from J, the gap between germline ends came to 10 bases. Germline CDR1 reads MNHEY; CDR2 reads SVGEGT. CDR3 in DNA: TGTGCCAGCAGTGAGGGTGTGGAGCCCCAGCATTTT. Translated: CASSEGVEPQHF.

J is TRBJ2-7 and V is TRBV3-1 (or the pseudogene TRBV3-2); 8 bases line up with TRBD2. V was clipped by 6 bases and J by 0 bases; unmatched bases: 7. The CDR3 runs to 15 residues. Per germline, CDR1 LGHDT and CDR2 YNNKEL (reference sequence). The CDR3 is CASSYSGASSYEQYF. CDR3 DNA: TGTGCCAGCAGTTATAGCGGGGCCAGCTCCTACGAGCAGTACTTC.